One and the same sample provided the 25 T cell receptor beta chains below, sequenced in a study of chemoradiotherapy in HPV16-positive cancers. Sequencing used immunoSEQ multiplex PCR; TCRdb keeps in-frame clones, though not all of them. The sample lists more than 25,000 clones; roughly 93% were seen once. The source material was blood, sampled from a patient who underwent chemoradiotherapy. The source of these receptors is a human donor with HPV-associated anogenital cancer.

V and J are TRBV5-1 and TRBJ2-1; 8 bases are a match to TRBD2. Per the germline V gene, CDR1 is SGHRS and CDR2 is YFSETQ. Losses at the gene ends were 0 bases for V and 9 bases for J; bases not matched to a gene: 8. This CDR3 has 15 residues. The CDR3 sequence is CASSLAGVAGTEQFF. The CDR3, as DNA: TGCGCCAGCAGCTTGGCTGGGGTAGCGGGGACTGAGCAGTTCTTC.

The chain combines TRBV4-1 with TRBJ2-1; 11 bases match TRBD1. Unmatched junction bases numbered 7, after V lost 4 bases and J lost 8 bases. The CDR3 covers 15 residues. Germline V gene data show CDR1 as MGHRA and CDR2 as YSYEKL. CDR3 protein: CASSLWTGGDYEQFF. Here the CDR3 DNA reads TGCGCCAGCAGCCTTTGGACAGGGGGCGATTATGAGCAGTTCTTC.

CDR3: CASSRWTSGELFF. CDR3 DNA: TGTGCCAGCAGCAGATGGACATCCGGGGAGCTGTTTTTT. This chain uses TRBV7-3 with TRBJ2-2; D is perhaps TRBD1 (5 bases). Trimming removed 5 bases from V and 6 bases from J, with 10 bases in between. The CDR3 totals 13 residues. Germline-derived CDR1 and CDR2 are SGHTA and FQGTGA.

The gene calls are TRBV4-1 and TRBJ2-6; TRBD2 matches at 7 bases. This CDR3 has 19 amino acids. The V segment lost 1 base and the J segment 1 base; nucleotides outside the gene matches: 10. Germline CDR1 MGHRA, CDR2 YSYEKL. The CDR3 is CASSQGVGGGISGANVLTF. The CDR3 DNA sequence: TGCGCCAGCAGCCAAGGAGTTGGGGGGGGGATTTCTGGGGCCAACGTCCTGACTTTC.

The CDR3 spells CASSPVTSANTGELFF. DNA for the CDR3: TGTGCCAGCAGCCCCGTTACCAGCGCCAACACCGGGGAGCTGTTTTTT. The gene calls are TRBV7-3 and TRBJ2-2; no definite D call. There are 16 residues in the CDR3. The V end was cut by 5 bases, the J end by 2 bases, with 15 bases between. CDR1 and CDR2 from the germline V gene are SGHTA and FQGTGA. The full variable domain, its missing parts supplied by reference TRBV7-3 and TRBJ2-2, is GAGVSQTPSNKVTEKGKYVELRCDPISGHTALYWYRQSLGQGPEFLIYFQGTGAADDSGLPNDRFFAVRPEGSVSTLKIQRTERGDSAVYLCASSPVTSANTGELFFGEGSRLTVL.

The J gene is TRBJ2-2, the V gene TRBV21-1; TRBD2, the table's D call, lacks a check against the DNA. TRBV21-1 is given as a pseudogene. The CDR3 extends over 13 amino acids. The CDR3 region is CASNLKGEGELFF. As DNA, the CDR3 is TGTGCCAGCAACCTGAAAGGGGAGGGTGAGCTGTTTTTT.

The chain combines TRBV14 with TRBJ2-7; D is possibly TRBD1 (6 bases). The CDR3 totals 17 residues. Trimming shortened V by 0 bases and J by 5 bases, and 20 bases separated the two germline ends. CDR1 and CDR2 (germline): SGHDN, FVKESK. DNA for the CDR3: TGTGCCAGCAGCCAAGAATGGGGGCTAGCCGGCCCCCACGAGCAGTACTTC. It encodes CASSQEWGLAGPHEQYF.

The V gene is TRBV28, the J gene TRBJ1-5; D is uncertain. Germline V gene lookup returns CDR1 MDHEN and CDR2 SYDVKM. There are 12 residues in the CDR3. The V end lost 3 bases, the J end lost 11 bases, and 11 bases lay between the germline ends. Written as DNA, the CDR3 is TGTGCCAGCAGTTTGTTACGAGAGGCCCAGCATTTT. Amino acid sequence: CASSLLREAQHF.

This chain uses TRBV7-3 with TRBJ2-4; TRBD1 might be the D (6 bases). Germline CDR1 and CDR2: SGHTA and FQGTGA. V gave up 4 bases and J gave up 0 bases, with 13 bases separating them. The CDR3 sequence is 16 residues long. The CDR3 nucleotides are TGTGCCAGCAGCTCACAGGGTGGCGTAGCCAAAAACATTCAGTACTTC. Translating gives CASSSQGGVAKNIQYF.

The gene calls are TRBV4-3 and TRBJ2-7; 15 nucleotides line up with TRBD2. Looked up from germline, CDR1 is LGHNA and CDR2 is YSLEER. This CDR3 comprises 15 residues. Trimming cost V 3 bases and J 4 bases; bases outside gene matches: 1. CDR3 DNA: TGCGCCAGCAGCCATGGACTAGCGGGAGGGTACGAGCAGTACTTC. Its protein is CASSHGLAGGYEQYF.

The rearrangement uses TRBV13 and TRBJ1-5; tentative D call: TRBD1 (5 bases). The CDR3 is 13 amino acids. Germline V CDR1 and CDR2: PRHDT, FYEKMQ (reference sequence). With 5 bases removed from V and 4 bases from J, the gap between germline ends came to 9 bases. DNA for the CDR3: TGTGCCAGCAGCCATGGGGGGAATCAGCCCCAGCATTTT. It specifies CASSHGGNQPQHF.

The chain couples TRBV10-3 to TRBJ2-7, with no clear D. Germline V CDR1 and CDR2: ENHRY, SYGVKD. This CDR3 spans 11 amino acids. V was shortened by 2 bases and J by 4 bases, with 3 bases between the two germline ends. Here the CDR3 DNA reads TGTGCCATCAGTGAGCTGTACGAGCAGTACTTC. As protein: CAISELYEQYF.

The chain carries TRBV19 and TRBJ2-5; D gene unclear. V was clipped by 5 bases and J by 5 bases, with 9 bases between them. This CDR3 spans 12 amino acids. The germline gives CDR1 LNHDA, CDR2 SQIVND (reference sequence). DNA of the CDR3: TGTGCCAGTAGTCTCCCCGGGGAGACCCAGTACTTC. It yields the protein CASSLPGETQYF.

The CDR3 reads CASSSGAIQYF. The CDR3 DNA reads TGTGCCAGCAGCTCCGGAGCCATTCAGTACTTC. This chain links TRBV7-2 with TRBJ2-4; D remains unclear. CDR3 length: 11 amino acids. Trimming took off 4 bases at V and 9 bases at J, with 7 bases between the two ends. The germline V gene encodes CDR1 SGHTA and CDR2 FQGNSA.

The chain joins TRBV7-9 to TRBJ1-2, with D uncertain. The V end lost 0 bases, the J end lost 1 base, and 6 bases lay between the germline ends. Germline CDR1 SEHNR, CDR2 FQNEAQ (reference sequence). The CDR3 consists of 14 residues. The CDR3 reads CASSLARLNYGYTF. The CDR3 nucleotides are TGTGCCAGCAGCTTAGCGCGGCTTAACTATGGCTACACCTTC. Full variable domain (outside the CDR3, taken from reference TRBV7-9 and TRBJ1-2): DTGVSQNPRHKITKRGQNVTFRCDPISEHNRLYWYRQTLGQGPEFLTYFQNEAQLEKSRLLSDRFSAERPKGSFSTLEIQRTEQGDSAMYLCASSLARLNYGYTFGSGTRLTVV.

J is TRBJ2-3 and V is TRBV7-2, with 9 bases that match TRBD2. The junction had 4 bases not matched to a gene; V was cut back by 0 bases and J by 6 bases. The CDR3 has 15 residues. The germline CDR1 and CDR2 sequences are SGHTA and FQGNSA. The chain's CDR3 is CASSLAVRGGDTQYF. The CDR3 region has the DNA TGTGCCAGCAGCTTAGCGGTGCGGGGGGGGGATACGCAGTATTTT.

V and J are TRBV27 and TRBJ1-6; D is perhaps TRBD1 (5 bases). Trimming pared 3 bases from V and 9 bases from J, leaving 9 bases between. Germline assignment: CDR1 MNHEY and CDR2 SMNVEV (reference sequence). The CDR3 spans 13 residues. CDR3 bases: TGTGCCAGCAGTTTTCGGGGGAGTTCACCCCTCCACTTT. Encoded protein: CASSFRGSSPLHF.

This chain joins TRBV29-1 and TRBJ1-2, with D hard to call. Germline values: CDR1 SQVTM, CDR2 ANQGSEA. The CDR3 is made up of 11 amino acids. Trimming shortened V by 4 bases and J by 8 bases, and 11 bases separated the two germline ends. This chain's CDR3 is CSVAAGRGYTF. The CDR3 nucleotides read TGCAGCGTTGCGGCGGGGAGGGGCTACACCTTC.

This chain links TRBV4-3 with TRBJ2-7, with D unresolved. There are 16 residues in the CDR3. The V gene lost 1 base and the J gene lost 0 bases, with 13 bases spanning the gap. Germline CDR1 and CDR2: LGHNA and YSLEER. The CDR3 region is CASSQAVWGTSYEQYF. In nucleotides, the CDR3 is TGCGCCAGCAGCCAAGCCGTGTGGGGAACCTCCTACGAGCAGTACTTC.

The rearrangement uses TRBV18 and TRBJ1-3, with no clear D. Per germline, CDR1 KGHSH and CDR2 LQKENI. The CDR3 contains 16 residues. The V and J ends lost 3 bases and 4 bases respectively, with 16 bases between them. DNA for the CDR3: TGTGCCAGCTCACCCTCGGCGGGGTACTCCGGAAACACCATATATTTT. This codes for CASSPSAGYSGNTIYF. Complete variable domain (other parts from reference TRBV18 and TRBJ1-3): NAGVMQNPRHLVRRRGQEARLRCSPMKGHSHVYWYRQLPEEGLKFMVYLQKENIIDESGMPKERFSAEFPKEGPSILRIQQVVRGDSAAYFCASSPSAGYSGNTIYFGEGSWLTVV.

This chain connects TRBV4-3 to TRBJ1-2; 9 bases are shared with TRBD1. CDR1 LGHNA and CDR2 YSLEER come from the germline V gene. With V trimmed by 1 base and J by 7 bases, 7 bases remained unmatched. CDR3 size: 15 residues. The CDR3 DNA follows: TGCGCCAGCAGCCAAGTCTTACAGGGGGCGGTTGGCTACACCTTC. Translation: CASSQVLQGAVGYTF.

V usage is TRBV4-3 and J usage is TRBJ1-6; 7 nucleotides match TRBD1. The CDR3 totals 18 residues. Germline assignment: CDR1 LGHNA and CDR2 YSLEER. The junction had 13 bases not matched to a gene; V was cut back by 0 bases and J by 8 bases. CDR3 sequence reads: CASSQDRNRGVIHSPLHF. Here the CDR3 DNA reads TGCGCCAGCAGCCAAGATAGGAACAGGGGAGTAATCCATTCACCCCTCCACTTT.

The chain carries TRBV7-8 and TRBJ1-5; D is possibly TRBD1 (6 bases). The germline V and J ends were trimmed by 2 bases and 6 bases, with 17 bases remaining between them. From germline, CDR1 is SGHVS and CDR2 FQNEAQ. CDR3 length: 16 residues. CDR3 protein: CASSLTTGMRVQPQHF. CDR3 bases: TGTGCCAGCAGCTTAACTACAGGGATGAGAGTTCAGCCCCAGCATTTT.

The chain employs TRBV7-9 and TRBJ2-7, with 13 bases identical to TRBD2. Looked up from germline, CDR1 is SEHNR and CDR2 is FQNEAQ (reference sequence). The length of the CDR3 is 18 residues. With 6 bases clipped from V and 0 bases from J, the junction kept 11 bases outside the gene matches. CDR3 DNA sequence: TGTGCCAGCAGTAAGGGACTAGCGGGGATAAGTAACTCCTACGAGCAGTACTTC. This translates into CASSKGLAGISNSYEQYF.

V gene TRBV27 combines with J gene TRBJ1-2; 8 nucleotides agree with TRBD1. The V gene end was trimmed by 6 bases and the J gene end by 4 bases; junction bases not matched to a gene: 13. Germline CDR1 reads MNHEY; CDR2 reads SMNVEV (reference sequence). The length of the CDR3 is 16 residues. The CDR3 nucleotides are TGTGCCAGCAGACCGGCTGGCAGGGGGCGCGGCTATGGCTACACCTTC. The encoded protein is CASRPAGRGRGYGYTF.